These 26 T cell receptor beta chains originate from one sample sequenced in a study of shared clonotypes between healthy human individuals. Repertoires were generated with immunoSEQ multiplex PCR, while TCRdb's copy carries only in-frame clones and drops some. This table has roughly 2.6 million clones, more than 80% appearing once. The sequencing input was naive CD4+ T cells sorted from blood. The sample's subset: CD45RA+ positively selected. These TCRs come from a man aged 18 to 30 in good health.

V gene TRBV4-1 combines with J gene TRBJ1-2; possibly TRBD1 for D (6 bases). V dropped 0 bases and J dropped 4 bases, with 18 bases sitting between them. The germline V gene encodes CDR1 MGHRA and CDR2 YSYEKL. The CDR3 runs 17 residues. CDR3 sequence: CASSQERGGGSVYGYTF. Here the CDR3 DNA reads TGCGCCAGCAGCCAAGAACGGGGTGGGGGCTCCGTCTATGGCTACACCTTC.

This clone was picked up one time. J is TRBJ2-5 and V is TRBV19; 10 bases map to TRBD2. The CDR3 totals 15 residues. V lost 3 bases and J lost 4; bases outside the gene matches: 5. CDR1 and CDR2 from the germline V gene are LNHDA and SQIVND (reference sequence). The CDR3 spells CASSIGLAASETQYF. In nucleotides, the CDR3 is TGTGCCAGTAGTATCGGACTAGCGGCGTCAGAGACCCAGTACTTC. Drawing the rest from reference TRBV19 and TRBJ2-5, the complete variable domain is DGGITQSPKYLFRKEGQNVTLSCEQNLNHDAMYWYRQDPGQGLRLIYYSQIVNDFQKGDIAEGYSVSREKKESFPLTVTSAQKNPTAFYLCASSIGLAASETQYFGPGTRLLVL.

This clone was picked up one time. The J gene is TRBJ2-5, the V gene TRBV5-1; 9 bases are a match to TRBD2. Germline CDR1 SGHRS, CDR2 YFSETQ. The CDR3 runs 16 residues. V dropped 2 bases and J dropped 4; count of bases not matched to a gene: 9. The CDR3 DNA reads TGCGCCAGCAGCTTAACCAGCGGGGGGACTGGAGAGACCCAGTACTTC. Translating gives CASSLTSGGTGETQYF.

This chain links TRBV10-3 with TRBJ2-1; 10 bases fit TRBD2. With V trimmed by 0 bases and J by 7 bases, 3 bases remained unmatched. CDR3 size: 15 residues. Germline V gene sequence: CDR1 ENHRY, CDR2 SYGVKD. DNA of the CDR3: TGTGCCATCAGTGAGTCGCCTAGCGGGAGAAATGAGCAGTTCTTC. Translation gives CAISESPSGRNEQFF.

CDR3 loop: CASSSGLLGETQYF. The CDR3 coding sequence is TGTGCCAGCAGCTCGGGACTGCTAGGAGAGACCCAGTACTTC. The chain joins TRBV5-4 to TRBJ2-5; possibly TRBD2 for D (6 bases). Trimming took off 3 bases at V and 4 bases at J, with 13 bases between the two ends. Germline V lookup: CDR1 SGHNT, CDR2 YYREEE (reference sequence). This CDR3 region has 14 residues.

The rearrangement uses TRBV7-2 and TRBJ2-3, with D unclear. Germline V gives CDR1 SGHTA, CDR2 FQGNSA. This CDR3 region has 13 residues. Trimming left V 1 base short and J 7 bases short, with 9 bases between. The CDR3: CASSLGGQNTQYF. CDR3 coding DNA: TGTGCCAGCAGCTTAGGAGGCCAGAATACGCAGTATTTT.

The chain links TRBV4-2 to TRBJ1-4, with D perhaps matching TRBD1 (5 bases). V lost 0 bases, J lost 5 bases, and 13 bases lay in between. The CDR3 has 16 amino acids. Germline assignment: CDR1 LGHNA and CDR2 YNFKEQ. CDR3 sequence reads: CASSQDLGRTNEKLFF. The CDR3 nucleotides read TGTGCCAGCAGCCAAGATCTCGGTAGGACAAATGAAAAACTGTTTTTT.

The V gene is TRBV7-2, the J gene TRBJ2-5; D gene uncertain. Trimming took off 4 bases at V and 1 base at J, with 7 bases between the two ends. The CDR3 spans 13 residues. Germline V gives CDR1 SGHTA, CDR2 FQGNSA. DNA for the CDR3: TGTGCCAGCAGCTCACTGGCCCAAGAGACCCAGTACTTC. Residues: CASSSLAQETQYF. The full variable domain, in which reference TRBV7-2 and TRBJ2-5 provide the parts outside the CDR3, is GAGVSQSPSNKVTEKGKDVELRCDPISGHTALYWYRQSLGQGLEFLIYFQGNSAPDKSGLPSDRFSAERTGGSVSTLTIQRTQQEDSAVYLCASSSLAQETQYFGPGTRLLVL.

The CDR3 DNA follows: TGTGCCAGCTCACCGACAGAGATCACTGAAGCTTTCTTT. Its protein product is CASSPTEITEAFF. This chain links TRBV18 with TRBJ1-1; D may be TRBD1 (5 bases). The CDR3 runs to 13 residues. Trimming pared 3 bases from V and 4 bases from J, leaving 9 bases between. CDR1 is KGHSH, CDR2 LQKENI, per germline.

This clone occurred once. V usage is TRBV27 and J usage is TRBJ1-6; D is ambiguous. V lost 5 bases, J lost 5 bases, and 10 bases lay in between. CDR1 and CDR2 (germline): MNHEY, SMNVEV (reference sequence). This CDR3 is built from 14 residues. CDR3: CASSPNKNNSPLHF. CDR3 in DNA: TGTGCCAGCAGTCCGAACAAGAATAATTCACCCCTCCACTTT.

Worth noting for this clone: The same CDR3 is also encoded by other DNA sequences in this sample. The V and J genes are TRBV5-4 and TRBJ2-3; weak D call: TRBD2 (6 bases). This CDR3 is built from 13 residues. V lost 5 bases to trimming and J lost 3 bases, with 10 bases between them. From germline, CDR1 is SGHNT and CDR2 YYREEE (reference sequence). CDR3 in DNA: TGTGCCAGCAGGGGAGGTGGTACAGATACGCAGTATTTT. Translating it yields CASRGGGTDTQYF.

V is TRBV28 and J is TRBJ1-4; 12 bases are shared with TRBD1. The V segment lost 5 bases and the J segment 7 bases; nucleotides outside the gene matches: 8. Germline loops: CDR1 MDHEN, CDR2 SYDVKM. The CDR3 runs 16 residues. The CDR3 sequence: CASSDPGQGAGEKLFF. The DNA for the CDR3 is TGTGCCAGCAGTGACCCGGGACAGGGGGCTGGTGAAAAACTGTTTTTT.

Details on this clone: The sample has other DNA sequences that encode this CDR3 too. V is TRBV6-1 and J is TRBJ2-2; D remains unclear. The V gene lost 4 bases and the J gene lost 5 bases, with 8 bases spanning the gap. The germline V gene encodes CDR1 MNHNS and CDR2 SASEGT. The CDR3 loop spans 13 amino acids. Written as DNA, the CDR3 is TGTGCCAGCAGTGCCGCCTTAACCGGGGAGCTGTTTTTT. As protein: CASSAALTGELFF.

V usage is TRBV18 and J usage is TRBJ1-1; D is ambiguous. The germline CDR1 and CDR2 sequences are KGHSH and LQKENI. Deletions cut 3 bases from V and 3 bases from J, with 11 bases between. The CDR3 is 14 amino acids. The CDR3 is CASSPSFQDTEAFF. In nucleotides, the CDR3 is TGTGCCAGCTCACCGTCATTTCAGGACACTGAAGCTTTCTTT. Full variable domain (missing parts from reference TRBV18 and TRBJ1-1): NAGVMQNPRHLVRRRGQEARLRCSPMKGHSHVYWYRQLPEEGLKFMVYLQKENIIDESGMPKERFSAEFPKEGPSILRIQQVVRGDSAAYFCASSPSFQDTEAFFGQGTRLTVV.

CDR3 region: CASSHGTLAPYEQYF. The CDR3 nucleotides are TGTGCCAGCAGCCATGGGACTCTCGCTCCCTACGAGCAGTACTTC. The rearrangement uses TRBV6-6 and TRBJ2-7, with D tentatively TRBD2 (6 bases). The CDR3 extends over 15 amino acids. Germline-derived CDR1 and CDR2 are MNHNY and SVGAGI (reference sequence). V dropped 6 bases and J dropped 2 bases, with 17 bases sitting between them.

Notes on this clone: Different DNA sequences within this sample yield the same CDR3. J is TRBJ2-7 and V is TRBV5-1; 14 nucleotides agree with TRBD2. Unmatched junction bases numbered 3, after V lost 3 bases and J lost 7 bases. Germline assignment: CDR1 SGHRS and CDR2 YFSETQ. The CDR3 is made up of 14 amino acids. As DNA, the CDR3 is TGCGCCAGCAGCTCGGGACTAGCGGGAGATGAGCAGTACTTC. It specifies CASSSGLAGDEQYF.

This sequence joins TRBV11-3 and TRBJ2-2, with TRBD1 as a possible D gene (6 bases). The V gene's germline CDR1 is SGHNT and CDR2 YENEEA. V dropped 2 bases and J dropped 3 bases, with 13 bases sitting between them. CDR3 length equals 16 residues. The CDR3 DNA reads TGTGCCAGCAGCTTATTTTCAGGGGCCGACACCGGGGAGCTGTTTTTT. This encodes CASSLFSGADTGELFF.

Turning to this clone: One end of the junction fails to match germline, which may point to a read error. This chain connects TRBV7-7 to TRBJ2-4, with 15 bases fitting TRBD2. This CDR3 comprises 17 residues. From germline, CDR1 is SSHAT and CDR2 FNYEAQ (reference sequence). Written as DNA, the CDR3 is TGTGCTAGCAGCTTTGTGCCGGGACTAGCGGGAGGCAACATTCAGTACTTC. Protein product: CASSFVPGLAGGNIQYF.

This rearrangement joins TRBV7-2 to TRBJ2-1; no clear D. The CDR3 sequence is 15 residues long. Trimming took 0 bases from V and 6 from J, leaving 12 bases between them. Germline V lookup: CDR1 SGHTA, CDR2 FQGNSA. CDR3 sequence reads: CASSLAPSASNEQFF. The CDR3 bases are TGTGCCAGCAGCTTAGCGCCTAGTGCTTCCAATGAGCAGTTCTTC.

The CDR3 DNA is TGCGCCAGCAGTCAAGGGATGTCCTCTGAAGCTTTCTTT. It specifies CASSQGMSSEAFF. The chain uses TRBV10-1 and TRBJ1-1; D call uncertain. Germline V gene lookup returns CDR1 WNHNN and CDR2 SYGVQD (reference sequence). Trimming removed 5 bases from V and 6 bases from J, with 13 bases in between. The CDR3 covers 13 residues.

The gene calls are TRBV18 and TRBJ2-3, with 8 bases lining up with TRBD1. With V trimmed by 3 bases and J by 4 bases, 12 bases remained unmatched. This CDR3 is 17 amino acids long. Germline V gene lookup returns CDR1 KGHSH and CDR2 LQKENI. As DNA, the CDR3 is TGTGCCAGCTCACCCCAAGGCAAGGACAGGGTTTCAGATACGCAGTATTTT. Encoded protein: CASSPQGKDRVSDTQYF.

This rearrangement joins TRBV6-5 to TRBJ2-1; possibly TRBD1 for D (5 bases). The V end was cut by 0 bases, the J end by 5 bases, with 8 bases between. The germline V gene encodes CDR1 MNHEY and CDR2 SVGAGI. This CDR3 has 14 amino acids. The CDR3: CASSYSPGNNEQFF. DNA for the CDR3: TGTGCCAGCAGTTACTCGCCAGGGAACAATGAGCAGTTCTTC.

The chain employs TRBV4-1 and TRBJ2-5; no clear D gene. Germline V CDR1 and CDR2: MGHRA, YSYEKL. CDR3 length equals 14 residues. Trimming removed 2 bases at V and 5 bases at J, with 12 bases between. CDR3 protein: CASSQPGAGETQYF. Here the CDR3 DNA reads TGCGCCAGCAGCCAACCCGGAGCCGGGGAGACCCAGTACTTC.

The chain uses TRBV28 and TRBJ1-4; weak D call: TRBD1 (6 bases). Germline CDR1 and CDR2: MDHEN and SYDVKM. This CDR3 spans 15 amino acids. V was trimmed by 6 bases and J by 4 bases, leaving 15 bases between them. CDR3 in DNA: TGTGCCAGCAGCTCTGGACAGACAAATAATGAAAAACTGTTTTTT. This translates into CASSSGQTNNEKLFF. Full variable domain (outside the CDR3, taken from reference TRBV28 and TRBJ1-4): DVKVTQSSRYLVKRTGEKVFLECVQDMDHENMFWYRQDPGLGLRLIYFSYDVKMKEKGDIPEGYSVSREKKERFSLILESASTNQTSMYLCASSSGQTNNEKLFFGSGTQLSVL.

V and J are TRBV2 and TRBJ2-1; D is unclear. The CDR3 contains 11 residues. Per the germline V gene, CDR1 is SNHLY and CDR2 is FYNNEI. Trimming removed 6 bases at V and 8 bases at J, with 8 bases between. The CDR3 coding sequence is TGTGCCAGCAGGGAATACGATGAGCAGTTCTTC. It yields the protein CASREYDEQFF.

V is TRBV19 and J is TRBJ2-7; tentatively, D is TRBD1 (6 bases). The length of the CDR3 is 18 residues. CDR1 LNHDA and CDR2 SQIVND come from the germline V gene (reference sequence). Trimming removed 0 bases from V and 5 bases from J, with 23 bases in between. The chain's CDR3 is CASSIDPLETGRGNEQYF. The CDR3, as DNA: TGTGCCAGTAGTATAGATCCTCTGGAGACGGGAAGGGGGAACGAGCAGTACTTC. Complete variable domain (other parts from reference TRBV19 and TRBJ2-7): DGGITQSPKYLFRKEGQNVTLSCEQNLNHDAMYWYRQDPGQGLRLIYYSQIVNDFQKGDIAEGYSVSREKKESFPLTVTSAQKNPTAFYLCASSIDPLETGRGNEQYFGPGTRLTVT.